Listed below are T cell receptor beta chains from one sample, sequenced in a study of early T cells in non-severe SARS-CoV-2 infection. TCRdb independently ran MiXCR on the 5' RACE reads; one entry per CDR3 protein. Of 65,000 to 95,000 distinct CDR3 sequences listed, 15% to 20% were seen once; the top ten hold 2.9%. Sequencing was performed on whole blood. The receptor source for this set is an adult who was a healthcare worker with PCR-confirmed SARS-CoV-2 infection or an uninfected control (not recorded which). Each CDR3 is given with its conserved first and last residue. Fields, in order: clone size, D gene, V gene, J gene, CDR3 DNA, CDR3 protein. The D gene is left open where the match is weak. Expanded clones are given a class, and other clones once, few, many or no size at all.

clone_size: NA; d_call: NA; v_call: TRBV6-5; j_call: TRBJ1-2; cdr3_nt: TGTGCCAGCACTTATAATAGCGACTATGGCTACACCTTC; cdr3_aa: CASTYNSDYGYTF
clone_size: few; d_call: TRBD1; v_call: TRBV27; j_call: TRBJ1-5; cdr3_nt: TGTGCCAGCAGTGAGGTGGACAGGGGCAATCAGCCCCAGCATTTT; cdr3_aa: CASSEVDRGNQPQHF
clone_size: NA; d_call: NA; v_call: TRBV20-1; j_call: TRBJ2-2; cdr3_nt: TGCAGTGCTAGATTAGCGGAGGCGAACACCGGGGAGCTGTTTTTT; cdr3_aa: CSARLAEANTGELFF
clone_size: few; d_call: NA; v_call: TRBV24-1; j_call: TRBJ1-2; cdr3_nt: TGTGCCACCAGTGATTCCCGGGACCCGAATAACTATGGCTACACCTTC; cdr3_aa: CATSDSRDPNNYGYTF
clone_size: NA; d_call: TRBD2; v_call: TRBV30; j_call: TRBJ2-2; cdr3_nt: TGTGCCTGGAGTGTACTGGAACTAGCGATCACCGGGGAGCTGTTTTTT; cdr3_aa: CAWSVLELAITGELFF
clone_size: NA; d_call: TRBD2; v_call: TRBV3-1; j_call: TRBJ2-2; cdr3_nt: TGTGCCAGCAGCCAAGAAGCGGGGGCCGGAACCGGGGAGCTGTTTTTT; cdr3_aa: CASSQEAGAGTGELFF
clone_size: NA; d_call: NA; v_call: TRBV7-9; j_call: TRBJ2-2; cdr3_nt: TGTGCCAGCGCCCGAAGCGGGGAGCTGTTTTTT; cdr3_aa: CASARSGELFF
clone_size: NA; d_call: NA; v_call: TRBV3-1; j_call: TRBJ2-7; cdr3_nt: TGTGCCAGCAGCCAAGATCTGGGGTCCCGCGAGCAGTACTTC; cdr3_aa: CASSQDLGSREQYF
clone_size: NA; d_call: TRBD2; v_call: TRBV20-1; j_call: TRBJ2-5; cdr3_nt: TGCAGTGCTAGGACTCGGACCGGGACTAGCGGGAGCGGAGGGCGAGAGACCCAGTACTTC; cdr3_aa: CSARTRTGTSGSGGRETQYF
clone_size: few; d_call: NA; v_call: TRBV5-6; j_call: TRBJ2-7; cdr3_nt: TGTGCCAGCAGCTTGCCCGACAGGCGTTTTAACGAGCAGTACTTC; cdr3_aa: CASSLPDRRFNEQYF
clone_size: few; d_call: TRBD1; v_call: TRBV7-8; j_call: TRBJ1-2; cdr3_nt: TGTGCCAGCAGCTCCAAGACAGGGGGCGGCTACACCTTC; cdr3_aa: CASSSKTGGGYTF
clone_size: many; d_call: TRBD1; v_call: TRBV14; j_call: TRBJ2-4; cdr3_nt: TGTGCCAGCAGCCAAGATGTTAAGGGGGCGGGAAACATTCAGTACTTC; cdr3_aa: CASSQDVKGAGNIQYF
clone_size: many; d_call: NA; v_call: TRBV29-1; j_call: TRBJ1-5; cdr3_nt: TGCAGCGTGGTACGGTTCAATCAGCCCCAGCATTTT; cdr3_aa: CSVVRFNQPQHF
clone_size: many; d_call: NA; v_call: TRBV6-2/TRBV6-3; j_call: TRBJ2-3; cdr3_nt: TGTGCCAGCAGCCCCCCCCGCGCGACAACAGATACGCAGTATTTT; cdr3_aa: CASSPPRATTDTQYF
clone_size: NA; d_call: NA; v_call: TRBV12-3/TRBV12-4; j_call: TRBJ2-2; cdr3_nt: TGTGCCAGCAGTCAAGGGGGGGGCCCGGACGGGGAGCTGTTTTTT; cdr3_aa: CASSQGGGPDGELFF
clone_size: NA; d_call: TRBD2; v_call: TRBV9; j_call: TRBJ2-3; cdr3_nt: TGTGCCAGCAGCGTAAAACCGGGAGGGCTCGGCACAGATACGCAGTATTTT; cdr3_aa: CASSVKPGGLGTDTQYF
clone_size: NA; d_call: NA; v_call: TRBV12-3/TRBV12-4; j_call: TRBJ1-3; cdr3_nt: TGTGCCAGCAGGCCGATTGGGGACTACCTGGGAAACACCATATATTTT; cdr3_aa: CASRPIGDYLGNTIYF
clone_size: many; d_call: NA; v_call: TRBV28; j_call: TRBJ1-2; cdr3_nt: TGTGCCAGCTCCTTTCCTGTCTATGGCTACACCTTC; cdr3_aa: CASSFPVYGYTF
clone_size: NA; d_call: TRBD2; v_call: TRBV11-3; j_call: TRBJ2-3; cdr3_nt: TGTGCCAGCAGCCCACAGGGAGGCGCGGGAGGTCGGGATACGCAGTATTTT; cdr3_aa: CASSPQGGAGGRDTQYF
clone_size: NA; d_call: NA; v_call: TRBV5-4; j_call: TRBJ2-7; cdr3_nt: TGTGCCAGCAGCCTGGACAGAACCTACGAGCAGTACTTC; cdr3_aa: CASSLDRTYEQYF
clone_size: many; d_call: NA; v_call: TRBV5-6; j_call: TRBJ2-7; cdr3_nt: TGTGCCAGCAGCTTGGGATTCCGGGCACGGGAGGAGCAGTACTTC; cdr3_aa: CASSLGFRAREEQYF
clone_size: NA; d_call: NA; v_call: TRBV6-5; j_call: TRBJ2-6; cdr3_nt: TGTGCCAGCAACCAGGGGAGCTCTGGGGCCAACGTCCTGACTTTC; cdr3_aa: CASNQGSSGANVLTF
clone_size: many; d_call: NA; v_call: TRBV6-6; j_call: TRBJ1-5; cdr3_nt: TGTGCCAGCAGGATCACAGTGACCGTCAATCAGCCCCAGCATTTT; cdr3_aa: CASRITVTVNQPQHF
clone_size: few; d_call: NA; v_call: TRBV25-1; j_call: TRBJ2-1; cdr3_nt: TGTGCCAGCAGTTTTGGGCGAGGAGGTGAGCAGTTCTTC; cdr3_aa: CASSFGRGGEQFF
clone_size: few; d_call: TRBD1; v_call: TRBV20-1; j_call: TRBJ2-5; cdr3_nt: TGCAGTGCTGCTCCCGGGACAGGGGGCGCCGAGACCCAGTACTTC; cdr3_aa: CSAAPGTGGAETQYF
clone_size: NA; d_call: NA; v_call: TRBV11-2; j_call: TRBJ2-1; cdr3_nt: TGTGCCAGCGGAACAGGGATCTACAATGAGCAGTTCTTC; cdr3_aa: CASGTGIYNEQFF
clone_size: NA; d_call: NA; v_call: TRBV5-1; j_call: TRBJ1-1; cdr3_nt: TGCGCCAGCAGCTTGGATGGCACCTACACTGAAGCTTTCTTT; cdr3_aa: CASSLDGTYTEAFF
clone_size: NA; d_call: TRBD1; v_call: TRBV5-1; j_call: TRBJ1-5; cdr3_nt: TGCGCCAGCAGCTCACCTGCCCGACAGGGGGCCGTTCAGCCCCAGCATTTT; cdr3_aa: CASSSPARQGAVQPQHF
clone_size: NA; d_call: TRBD1; v_call: TRBV7-9; j_call: TRBJ1-1; cdr3_nt: TGTGCCAGCAGCTGGGACAGGCTAAACACTGAAGCTTTCTTT; cdr3_aa: CASSWDRLNTEAFF
clone_size: many; d_call: NA; v_call: TRBV7-9; j_call: TRBJ1-1; cdr3_nt: TGTGCCAGCAGCTTGGCAGGGGACACTGAAGCTTTCTTT; cdr3_aa: CASSLAGDTEAFF
clone_size: NA; d_call: NA; v_call: TRBV12-3/TRBV12-4; j_call: TRBJ2-1; cdr3_nt: TGTGCCAGCAGCCCGGGGGCGGGCGGTATCGATGAGCAGTTCTTC; cdr3_aa: CASSPGAGGIDEQFF
clone_size: few; d_call: NA; v_call: TRBV6-2/TRBV6-3; j_call: TRBJ1-1; cdr3_nt: TGTGCCAGCAGTTACTCGCCCCACTCCATAAGGGGGGCAATCACTGAAGCTTTCTTT; cdr3_aa: CASSYSPHSIRGAITEAFF
clone_size: NA; d_call: TRBD2; v_call: TRBV4-1; j_call: TRBJ2-1; cdr3_nt: TGCGCCAGCAGCCAAACCGGACTAGCGGATGAGCAGTTCTTC; cdr3_aa: CASSQTGLADEQFF
clone_size: few; d_call: TRBD2; v_call: TRBV15; j_call: TRBJ2-3; cdr3_nt: TGTGCCACCAGCAGGCGGGAGGGGGATACGCAGTATTTT; cdr3_aa: CATSRREGDTQYF
clone_size: NA; d_call: NA; v_call: TRBV5-5; j_call: TRBJ1-1; cdr3_nt: TGTGCCAGCAGCTTTTCACTGAATATGAACACTGAAGCTTTCTTT; cdr3_aa: CASSFSLNMNTEAFF
clone_size: NA; d_call: NA; v_call: TRBV20-1; j_call: TRBJ1-4; cdr3_nt: TGCAGTGCTAGAGATGTGAACTACCCATATGAAAAACTGTTTTTT; cdr3_aa: CSARDVNYPYEKLFF
clone_size: NA; d_call: TRBD1; v_call: TRBV18; j_call: TRBJ1-2; cdr3_nt: TGTGCCAGCTCACTCGACAGGGTTAACTATGGCTACACCTTC; cdr3_aa: CASSLDRVNYGYTF
clone_size: NA; d_call: NA; v_call: TRBV10-3; j_call: TRBJ1-1; cdr3_nt: TGTGCCATCAGTATTAGTGGGGGCGTCCAAAAGAACACTGAAGCTTTCTTT; cdr3_aa: CAISISGGVQKNTEAFF
clone_size: many; d_call: NA; v_call: TRBV12-3/TRBV12-4; j_call: TRBJ1-5; cdr3_nt: TGTGCCAGCAGTAAGGAGGGGCCACAGCATTTT; cdr3_aa: CASSKEGPQHF
clone_size: NA; d_call: NA; v_call: TRBV7-7; j_call: TRBJ2-1; cdr3_nt: TGTGCTAGCAGCCTCACCTGGGGGACGGCCCATGGTGAGCAGTTCTTC; cdr3_aa: CASSLTWGTAHGEQFF
clone_size: many; d_call: NA; v_call: TRBV7-6; j_call: TRBJ2-3; cdr3_nt: TGTGCCAGCAGCTTCACGGCGCTAGCAACAGATACGCAGTATTTT; cdr3_aa: CASSFTALATDTQYF
clone_size: NA; d_call: NA; v_call: TRBV20-1; j_call: TRBJ2-7; cdr3_nt: TGCAGTGCGCAGACAGACTACGAGCAGTACTTC; cdr3_aa: CSAQTDYEQYF
clone_size: many; d_call: TRBD1; v_call: TRBV7-9; j_call: TRBJ1-1; cdr3_nt: TGTGCCAGCAGCCAACAGGGGTCAAACACTGAAGCTTTCTTT; cdr3_aa: CASSQQGSNTEAFF
clone_size: NA; d_call: TRBD2; v_call: TRBV19; j_call: TRBJ2-3; cdr3_nt: TGTGCCAGTAGTTCCCTCACTAGCGGGAGGGCAGATACGCAGTATTTT; cdr3_aa: CASSSLTSGRADTQYF
clone_size: few; d_call: NA; v_call: TRBV2; j_call: TRBJ1-2; cdr3_nt: TGTGCCAGCACCGAGTTACAGACTAACTATGGCTACACCTTC; cdr3_aa: CASTELQTNYGYTF
clone_size: few; d_call: NA; v_call: TRBV11-2; j_call: TRBJ1-4; cdr3_nt: TGTGCCAGCAGCTTAGATCGAATGGTAGGGCGTGAAAAACTGTTTTTT; cdr3_aa: CASSLDRMVGREKLFF
clone_size: once; d_call: TRBD1; v_call: TRBV25-1; j_call: TRBJ2-5; cdr3_nt: TGTGCCAGCAGTGTTTTTGGAGACAGGGAGATGCCTTACCAAGAGACCCAGTACTTC; cdr3_aa: CASSVFGDREMPYQETQYF
clone_size: many; d_call: TRBD1; v_call: TRBV6-6; j_call: TRBJ2-1; cdr3_nt: TGTGCCAGCAGTTACTGGGGACAGGGTTCCTACAATGAGCAGTTCTTC; cdr3_aa: CASSYWGQGSYNEQFF
clone_size: few; d_call: NA; v_call: TRBV19; j_call: TRBJ2-1; cdr3_nt: TGTGCCAGTAGTATCGGCGTCCTCTCCTACAATGAGCAGTTCTTC; cdr3_aa: CASSIGVLSYNEQFF
clone_size: many; d_call: TRBD2; v_call: TRBV13; j_call: TRBJ2-5; cdr3_nt: TGTGCCAGCAGCTTAAGGGGACTAGGGGAGACCCAGTACTTC; cdr3_aa: CASSLRGLGETQYF
clone_size: many; d_call: NA; v_call: TRBV7-2; j_call: TRBJ2-7; cdr3_nt: TGTGCCAGCAGCTTCCGACTCCGAAGGCTGTACTTC; cdr3_aa: CASSFRLRRLYF
clone_size: NA; d_call: NA; v_call: TRBV4-1; j_call: TRBJ1-5; cdr3_nt: TGCGCCAGCAGCCAAGAGGAGGAAAGCAATCAGCCCCAGCATTTT; cdr3_aa: CASSQEEESNQPQHF
clone_size: NA; d_call: NA; v_call: TRBV7-9; j_call: TRBJ1-2; cdr3_nt: TGTGCCAGCAGCTTGGGGCAGCCCTTCTATGGCTACACCTTC; cdr3_aa: CASSLGQPFYGYTF